The next 30 T cell receptor beta chains were all read from a single sample in a study of blood T cell repertoires in COVID-19. Here immunoSEQ multiplex PCR was the method, and the copy in TCRdb shows in-frame clones only, minus some. Here the sample spans under 30,000 clones, around 90% being singletons. Sequencing used peripheral blood. These receptors were collected from a man over 45 with active COVID-19.

V usage is TRBV7-6 and J usage is TRBJ2-1; D possibly corresponds to TRBD2 (6 bases). There are 16 residues in the CDR3. Trimming shortened V by 5 bases and J by 9 bases, and 23 bases separated the two germline ends. Germline CDR1 SGHVS, CDR2 FNYEAQ. The CDR3 sequence is CASSPRLDLGSGEQFF. The CDR3 DNA reads as TGTGCCAGCAGCCCTAGACTAGATTTAGGTTCGGGTGAGCAGTTCTTC.

The genes are TRBV9 and TRBJ1-2; 9 bases are shared with TRBD1. The J segment lost 2 bases and the V segment lost 4 bases, leaving 3 bases of the junction unmatched. The CDR3 loop spans 14 amino acids. Germline CDR1 SGDLS, CDR2 YYNGEE. The CDR3: CASSPGQGNYGYTF. CDR3 in DNA: TGTGCCAGCAGCCCGGGACAGGGCAACTATGGCTACACCTTC.

The gene calls are TRBV14 and TRBJ1-6; 7 nucleotides line up with TRBD1. Trimming at V came to 7 bases and at J to 0 bases, leaving 12 bases not matched to a gene. Germline loops: CDR1 SGHDN, CDR2 FVKESK. This CDR3 is 18 amino acids long. Written as DNA, the CDR3 is TGTGCCAGCACCGACCCCGCGGGACAGACCTCCTATAATTCACCCCTCCACTTT. It yields the protein CASTDPAGQTSYNSPLHF.

This chain connects TRBV19 to TRBJ1-2; TRBD1 agrees at 9 bases. CDR1 and CDR2 (germline): LNHDA, SQIVND (reference sequence). The J segment lost 4 bases and the V segment lost 6 bases, leaving 9 bases of the junction unmatched. The CDR3 is made up of 15 amino acids. For the CDR3, the DNA is TGTGCCAGTAGATTGGGACAGGGTATCTTCTATGGCTACACCTTC. Residues: CASRLGQGIFYGYTF.

This chain connects TRBV18 to TRBJ1-1; 9 bases align to TRBD1. In germline, CDR1 is KGHSH, CDR2 LQKENI. The trim removed 5 bases at V and 5 bases at J, leaving 3 bases unmatched. The CDR3 is 13 residues long. This CDR3 reads CASSNRGQTEAFF. In nucleotides, the CDR3 is TGTGCCAGCTCAAACAGGGGGCAGACTGAAGCTTTCTTT.

This clone has just one count. This chain links TRBV5-1 with TRBJ1-6; perhaps TRBD1 as D (6 bases). Deletions cut 3 bases from V and 7 bases from J, with 14 bases between. The CDR3 spans 15 residues. From germline, CDR1 is SGHRS and CDR2 YFSETQ. CDR3 DNA: TGCGCCAGCAGCTCGGCCCAGGGGCGAAATTCACCCCTCCACTTT. This translates into CASSSAQGRNSPLHF.

The chain links TRBV5-1 to TRBJ2-6; D perhaps matches TRBD2 (6 bases). CDR3 size: 19 residues. Trimming removed 3 bases from V and 0 bases from J, with 19 bases in between. The germline V gene encodes CDR1 SGHRS and CDR2 YFSETQ. CDR3 nucleotide sequence: TGCGCCAGCAGCTCTCGAGGGACTTCGGGGAGCTCTGGGGCCAACGTCCTGACTTTC. This translates into CASSSRGTSGSSGANVLTF.

The rearrangement uses TRBV30 and TRBJ1-2; TRBD1 might be the D (5 bases). The V end lost 0 bases, the J end lost 7 bases, and 9 bases lay between the germline ends. Germline V CDR1 and CDR2: GTSNPN, SVGIG (reference sequence). The CDR3 is 12 residues long. The CDR3 reads CAWSVGAGGYTF. The CDR3, as DNA: TGTGCCTGGAGTGTTGGGGCTGGTGGCTACACCTTC.

The chain employs TRBV2 and TRBJ1-2; 9 bases are a match to TRBD1. V shed 5 bases and J 7 bases; nucleotides not matched to a gene: 11. The CDR3 has 15 residues. Germline V gene sequence: CDR1 SNHLY, CDR2 FYNNEI. CDR3 bases: TGTGCCAGCAGTCTCCGACCGGGACAGGGTCCTGGCTACACCTTC. Translating it yields CASSLRPGQGPGYTF.

The chain couples TRBV5-1 to TRBJ1-2; D gene unclear. This CDR3 is built from 14 residues. Trimming pared 4 bases from V and 0 bases from J, leaving 10 bases between. The V gene's germline CDR1 is SGHRS and CDR2 YFSETQ. The CDR3 loop reads CASSPLLTNYGYTF. The CDR3 nucleotides read TGCGCCAGCAGCCCCCTCCTAACTAACTATGGCTACACCTTC.

This chain joins TRBV28 and TRBJ1-4; possibly TRBD1 for D (5 bases). Germline V gene data show CDR1 as MDHEN and CDR2 as SYDVKM. The CDR3 contains 13 residues. Trimming took off 7 bases at V and 8 bases at J, with 14 bases between the two ends. CDR3 sequence reads: CASINRGSEKLFF. CDR3 coding DNA: TGTGCCAGCATTAACCGGGGGAGCGAAAAACTGTTTTTT. Filled out from reference TRBV28 and TRBJ1-4, the complete variable domain reads DVKVTQSSRYLVKRTGEKVFLECVQDMDHENMFWYRQDPGLGLRLIYFSYDVKMKEKGDIPEGYSVSREKKERFSLILESASTNQTSMYLCASINRGSEKLFFGSGTQLSVL.

The chain employs TRBV6-6 and TRBJ1-4; 7 bases are a match to TRBD1. J gave up 1 base and V 6 bases, and 5 bases lay outside the gene matches. Germline values: CDR1 MNHNY, CDR2 SVGAGI (reference sequence). This CDR3 comprises 15 residues. Written as DNA, the CDR3 is TGTGCCAGCAGCAACAACAGGGGAACTAATGAAAAACTGTTTTTT. Protein: CASSNNRGTNEKLFF.

The genes are TRBV5-1 and TRBJ2-1, with TRBD2 matching over 14 bases. Germline loops: CDR1 SGHRS, CDR2 YFSETQ. The CDR3 extends over 16 amino acids. J lost 10 bases, V lost 4 bases, and 10 bases had no gene match. CDR3 region: CASSPGTSGGLSEQFF. The CDR3 bases are TGCGCCAGCAGCCCCGGGACTAGCGGGGGTCTAAGCGAGCAGTTCTTC.

The rearrangement links TRBV7-9 to TRBJ1-2; 10 nucleotides match TRBD1. This CDR3 region has 15 residues. Germline V lookup: CDR1 SEHNR, CDR2 FQNEAQ (reference sequence). Trimming at V came to 4 bases and at J to 0 bases, leaving 2 bases not matched to a gene. CDR3 DNA: TGTGCCAGCAGCTGGGGGACAGGGGCTAACTATGGCTACACCTTC. Its protein product is CASSWGTGANYGYTF. Filled out from reference TRBV7-9 and TRBJ1-2, the complete variable domain reads DTGVSQNPRHKITKRGQNVTFRCDPISEHNRLYWYRQTLGQGPEFLTYFQNEAQLEKSRLLSDRFSAERPKGSFSTLEIQRTEQGDSAMYLCASSWGTGANYGYTFGSGTRLTVV.

This clone showed up just a few times. The J gene is TRBJ1-6, the V gene TRBV7-3, with unresolved D. CDR3 length equals 14 residues. The ends were cut back, 3 bases at V and 7 bases at J, with 10 bases in the middle. Germline values: CDR1 SGHTA, CDR2 FQGTGA. CDR3 DNA sequence: TGTGCCAGCAGCTTCGACTCTACAAATTCACCCCTCCACTTT. Its translation is CASSFDSTNSPLHF.

This chain connects TRBV9 to TRBJ2-3; 10 bases are shared with TRBD2. Germline trimming cut 0 bases from V and 6 bases from J; bases unmatched to any gene: 7. The CDR3 spans 16 residues. Per the germline V gene, CDR1 is SGDLS and CDR2 is YYNGEE. The CDR3 DNA reads as TGTGCCAGCAGCGTAGACCCTAGCGGGAGAGGGGATACGCAGTATTTT. Its translation is CASSVDPSGRGDTQYF. The variable domain in full, with the rest retrieved from reference TRBV9 and TRBJ2-3, is DSGVTQTPKHLITATGQRVTLRCSPRSGDLSVYWYQQSLDQGLQFLIQYYNGEERAKGNILERFSAQQFPDLHSELNLSSLELGDSALYFCASSVDPSGRGDTQYFGPGTRLTVL.

This clone was seen just once. Distinct nucleotide sequences in the sample also encode this CDR3. The chain carries TRBV30 and TRBJ1-1; D remains unclear. Trimming took off 3 bases at V and 1 base at J, with 6 bases between the two ends. The CDR3 has 12 residues. The V gene's germline CDR1 is GTSNPN and CDR2 SVGIG (reference sequence). The CDR3 spells CAWSPGNTEAFF. CDR3 in DNA: TGTGCCTGGAGCCCGGGGAACACTGAAGCTTTCTTT.

The chain uses TRBV7-9 and TRBJ2-2; unclear D gene. Germline CDR1 and CDR2: SEHNR and FQNEAQ (reference sequence). The CDR3 sequence is 13 residues long. Trimming pared 0 bases from V and 5 bases from J, leaving 4 bases between. In nucleotides, the CDR3 is TGTGCCAGCAGCTTAGCCGGGACCGGGGAGCTGTTTTTT. This sequence encodes CASSLAGTGELFF.

V and J are TRBV23-1 and TRBJ2-2; D not certain. TRBV23-1 is filed as an ORF, its function uncertain. This CDR3 spans 14 amino acids. Trimming removed 0 bases at V and 1 base at J, with 3 bases between. CDR3 sequence: CASSQSRNTGELFF. The CDR3 coding sequence is TGCGCCAGCAGTCAATCTAGGAACACCGGGGAGCTGTTTTTT.

This chain joins TRBV7-6 and TRBJ2-3, with a possible D match to TRBD2 (6 bases). The CDR3 runs 14 residues. Trimming stripped 6 bases from V and 1 base from J, with 11 bases between. Germline V gene sequence: CDR1 SGHVS, CDR2 FNYEAQ. CDR3 protein: CASRPREGTDTQYF. For the CDR3, the DNA is TGTGCCAGCAGACCCAGGGAGGGCACAGATACGCAGTATTTT. The full variable domain, rest sourced from reference TRBV7-6 and TRBJ2-3, is GAGVSQSPRYKVTKRGQDVALRCDPISGHVSLYWYRQALGQGPEFLTYFNYEAQQDKSGLPNDRFSAERPEGSISTLTIQRTEQRDSAMYRCASRPREGTDTQYFGPGTRLTVL.

The CDR3 bases are TGTGCCAGCAGTATAGCGGGAGGGACCGGGGAGCTGTTTTTT. It yields the protein CASSIAGGTGELFF. The chain recombines TRBV6-5 with TRBJ2-2; 11 nucleotides agree with TRBD2. The length of the CDR3 is 14 residues. V gave up 5 bases and J gave up 5 bases; unmatched junction bases: 1. CDR1 is MNHEY, CDR2 SVGAGI, per germline.

The chain carries TRBV24-1 and TRBJ2-3; 14 bases map to TRBD2. Germline CDR1 and CDR2: KGHDR and SFDVKD. The length of the CDR3 is 19 residues. V shed 4 bases and J 6 bases; nucleotides not matched to a gene: 14. The CDR3 bases are TGTGCCACCAGTGACACCGGGACTAGCGGGAGAAGGTCGTCGGATACGCAGTATTTT. Amino acid sequence: CATSDTGTSGRRSSDTQYF.

In this sample, this clone turned up a few times. The chain links TRBV11-2 to TRBJ2-7; D might be TRBD1 (6 bases). Per germline, CDR1 SGHAT and CDR2 FQNNGV. This CDR3 is 16 amino acids long. V lost 1 base and J lost 1, with 14 bases in between. The CDR3 DNA follows: TGTGCCAGCAGCTTAGGTCAGGGGCTGCATTCCTACGAGCAGTACTTC. Protein: CASSLGQGLHSYEQYF.

The V and J genes are TRBV12-3 or TRBV12-4 and TRBJ1-1, with D possibly matching TRBD1 (6 bases). There are 12 residues in the CDR3. Trimming left V 3 bases short and J 8 bases short, with 10 bases between. CDR3: CASSFWGREAFF. CDR3 DNA: TGTGCCAGCAGTTTTTGGGGGCGGGAAGCTTTCTTT.

V gene TRBV5-1 combines with J gene TRBJ1-1; D not resolved. CDR1 SGHRS and CDR2 YFSETQ come from the germline V gene. V shed 5 bases and J shed 1 base, with 15 bases lying between them. The CDR3 runs 15 residues. CDR3 residues: CASRLNAGANTEAFF. Written as DNA, the CDR3 is TGCGCCAGCAGGCTCAACGCGGGCGCGAACACTGAAGCTTTCTTT.

The chain combines TRBV6-5 with TRBJ1-2; 8 nucleotides line up with TRBD1. Germline V gives CDR1 MNHEY, CDR2 SVGAGI. The CDR3 loop spans 15 amino acids. Trimming removed 5 bases from V and 4 bases from J; junction bases left unmatched: 9. This chain's CDR3 is CASSPDRGGIYGYTF. The CDR3 bases are TGTGCCAGCAGTCCAGACAGGGGCGGGATCTATGGCTACACCTTC.

This chain links TRBV6-2 or TRBV6-3 with TRBJ2-2, with unresolved D. CDR1 and CDR2 from the germline V gene are MNHEY and SVGEGT. The CDR3 sequence is 13 residues long. Trimming cost V 0 bases and J 4 bases, with 3 bases left between them. The CDR3 reads CASSYSSTGELFF. CDR3 nucleotides: TGTGCCAGCAGTTACTCCTCCACCGGGGAGCTGTTTTTT.

The V call is TRBV14, the J call TRBJ2-2; 8 nucleotides match TRBD1. CDR1 SGHDN and CDR2 FVKESK come from the germline V gene. Losses at the gene ends were 4 bases for V and 5 bases for J; bases not matched to a gene: 9. There are 16 residues in the CDR3. CDR3 sequence (DNA): TGTGCCAGCAGCCGAATCGGGACAGGCCGAACCGGGGAGCTGTTTTTT. Protein: CASSRIGTGRTGELFF.

This rearrangement joins TRBV5-1 to TRBJ1-4; no clear D gene. Germline V gene sequence: CDR1 SGHRS, CDR2 YFSETQ. The CDR3 covers 15 residues. Trimming shortened V by 0 bases and J by 4 bases, and 10 bases separated the two germline ends. CDR3 protein: CASSLGVRINEKLFF. The CDR3 DNA follows: TGCGCCAGCAGCTTGGGTGTGAGAATTAATGAAAAACTGTTTTTT.

The rearrangement links TRBV6-5 to TRBJ2-7, with TRBD2 as a possible D gene (5 bases). Germline CDR1 MNHEY, CDR2 SVGAGI. Trimming left V 7 bases short and J 0 bases short, with 13 bases between. CDR3 length: 14 amino acids. DNA for the CDR3: TGTGCCAGCAACTCTATAGGGAGCTCCTACGAGCAGTACTTC. Protein: CASNSIGSSYEQYF.